These 6 T cell receptor beta chains were sequenced from one sample in a study of neoadjuvant nivolumab and ipilimumab in lung cancer. Libraries were prepared by immunoSEQ multiplex PCR; TCRdb keeps only in-frame clonotypes and omits some of them. The sample has about 33,000 clones, 92% seen once. The starting material was peripheral blood, obtained after neoadjuvant nivolumab, alone or with ipilimumab, at or shortly before surgery. The source is an adult with non-small cell lung cancer.

V gene TRBV9 combines with J gene TRBJ1-1; no reliable D call. The CDR3 spans 15 residues. CDR1 is SGDLS and CDR2 is YYNGEE in the germline V gene. V gave up 3 bases and J gave up 0 bases, with 12 bases separating them. CDR3: CASSAYSFMNTEAFF. The CDR3 bases are TGTGCCAGCAGCGCATACAGCTTTATGAACACTGAAGCTTTCTTT.

The V and J genes are TRBV4-1 and TRBJ2-3; the D gene is possibly TRBD2 (8 bases). Germline loops: CDR1 MGHRA, CDR2 YSYEKL. The V end was cut by 0 bases, the J end by 4 bases, with 14 bases between. This CDR3 is 16 amino acids long. The CDR3 is CASSQEGTRGPDTQYF. CDR3 sequence (DNA): TGCGCCAGCAGCCAAGAAGGGACTAGGGGGCCAGATACGCAGTATTTT.

V is TRBV5-4 and J is TRBJ2-3, with 9 bases aligning to TRBD1. This CDR3 is 14 amino acids long. Germline CDR1 SGHNT, CDR2 YYREEE (reference sequence). V gave up 2 bases and J gave up 5 bases; unmatched junction bases: 3. CDR3 amino acids: CASSLRQGEDTQYF. The CDR3 DNA reads as TGTGCCAGCAGCTTACGACAGGGGGAAGATACGCAGTATTTT.

The gene calls are TRBV7-8 and TRBJ2-1; no firm D call. Germline V lookup: CDR1 SGHVS, CDR2 FQNEAQ. The CDR3 contains 15 residues. V shed 1 base and J shed 1 base, with 8 bases lying between them. The CDR3 DNA reads as TGTGCCAGCAGCTTAGGTGTGGTTTCCTACAATGAGCAGTTCTTC. This translates into CASSLGVVSYNEQFF.

The chain recombines TRBV19 with TRBJ2-5; D unresolved. The CDR3 extends over 15 amino acids. In germline, CDR1 is LNHDA, CDR2 SQIVND (reference sequence). V lost 5 bases and J 2 bases, leaving 15 bases between the germline ends. The CDR3 region has the DNA TGTGCCAGTAGTGTCGACTCGTCCAAGCAAGAGACCCAGTACTTC. Amino acid sequence: CASSVDSSKQETQYF.

V usage is TRBV11-2 and J usage is TRBJ1-2; D not certain. Trimming cost V 0 bases and J 7 bases, with 9 bases left between them. The CDR3 totals 13 residues. Germline-derived CDR1 and CDR2 are SGHAT and FQNNGV. CDR3 protein: CASSLDPWAGYTF. Here the CDR3 DNA reads TGTGCCAGCAGCTTAGATCCGTGGGCTGGCTACACCTTC.